The clone carrying this T cell receptor (beta chain) showed up just once. Antigen: not known. The sample is drawn from a study of vaccination effects on CD4 cells after COVID-19. Study conclusions and caveats: Clonal contraction was marked in infection- and vaccine-induced clones late after vaccination.

CD4+ T cells were isolated after about eleven days of culture. Only in-frame clones appear in the TCRdb table, and some are missing; sequencing was by immunoSEQ multiplex PCR. Of roughly 34,000 clones in the sample, 70% to 80% are singletons; the top ten hold about 3.8%. Germline loops: CDR1 SGHNT, CDR2 YYREEE (reference sequence). Germline trimming cut 5 bases from V and 6 bases from J; bases unmatched to any gene: 9. This CDR3 is 16 amino acids long. The sample consisted of CD4+ T cells from PBMCs cultured without peptide, taken before COVID-19 vaccination. This receptor was taken from a human donor who received a COVID-19 vaccine. The chain links TRBV5-4 to TRBJ2-1, with 12 bases identical to TRBD2. CDR3 nucleotides: TGTGCCAGCAGTCCTGCTAGCGGGAGGGCCTCCAATGAGCAGTTCTTC. This gives the protein CASSPASGRASNEQFF.